This TCR beta chain was profiled in a study of T-cell reconstitution after alpha-beta-depleted transplantation in children. Unique molecular identifiers were incorporated during preparation of the TCRbeta library. A single record per CDR3 protein comes from TCRdb applying MiXCR to the PCR reads. The table lists 640,000 or so distinct CDR3 sequences, approximately 17% of them singletons. This sequence originates from a human donor who donated a stem cell graft to a child with acute myeloid leukemia. This sample comprised PBMCs from the stem cell graft donor, obtained from the stem cell graft.

This CDR3 is CASSSNQGTNEKLFF. For the CDR3, the DNA is TGTGCCAGCAGCTCCAATCAGGGAACTAATGAAAAACTGTTTTTT. The chain carries TRBV7-8 and TRBJ1-4, with D possibly matching TRBD1 (5 bases). This CDR3 region has 15 residues. Germline loops: CDR1 SGHVS, CDR2 FQNEAQ. V was trimmed by 4 bases and J by 1 base, leaving 10 bases between them.